This entry lists 27 T cell receptor beta chains sequenced from one sample in a study of brain T cells in children with intractable seizures. The sample's time point: blood from clinic visit 5 months post-surgery; TSC patient then seizure free. The assay was immunoSEQ multiplex PCR, and TCRdb's table has in-frame clones only and misses some. Of 300,000 to 400,000 clones in the sample, about 93% were seen once. The sequenced sample was peripheral blood, obtained roughly 5 months after surgery. These receptor sequences come from a boy less than two years old with tuberous sclerosis and intractable seizures.

CDR3 sequence: CASSPPSSTDTQYF. CDR3 DNA: TGTGCCAGCAGCCCTCCCTCTAGCACAGATACGCAGTATTTT. This sequence joins TRBV2 and TRBJ2-3; no clear D gene. This CDR3 comprises 14 residues. CDR1 and CDR2 from the germline V gene are SNHLY and FYNNEI. V was clipped by 6 bases and J by 0 bases, with 10 bases between them.

The V and J genes are TRBV19 and TRBJ2-1; perhaps TRBD2 as D (5 bases). In germline, CDR1 is LNHDA, CDR2 SQIVND (reference sequence). V lost 3 bases to trimming and J lost 0 bases, with 18 bases between them. CDR3 length: 18 amino acids. CDR3 loop: CASSIRGRGEDSYNEQFF. DNA for the CDR3: TGTGCCAGTAGTATTAGAGGACGGGGAGAAGACTCCTACAATGAGCAGTTCTTC.

The rearrangement uses TRBV15 and TRBJ2-7, with D possibly TRBD1 on 7 matching bases. The CDR3 runs 15 residues. CDR1 and CDR2 from the germline V gene are LNHNV and YYDKDF (reference sequence). Trimming removed 6 bases from V and 3 bases from J, with 18 bases in between. In DNA form, the CDR3 reads TGTGCCACCAGTTTAGGATCCAGGGGGGACTACGAGCAGTACTTC. This codes for CATSLGSRGDYEQYF.

J is TRBJ2-7 and V is TRBV19, with D perhaps matching TRBD1 (5 bases). V dropped 3 bases and J dropped 5 bases, with 11 bases sitting between them. This CDR3 has 13 amino acids. Germline CDR1 reads LNHDA; CDR2 reads SQIVND (reference sequence). The CDR3 loop reads CASSIPGKDEQYF. The CDR3 nucleotides read TGTGCCAGTAGTATTCCAGGGAAGGACGAGCAGTACTTC.

CDR3 residues: CAIREDLQYEQYF. The CDR3 coding sequence is TGTGCCATCAGAGAGGACCTACAATACGAGCAGTACTTC. The V call is TRBV10-3, the J call TRBJ2-7; no definite D call. Germline assignment: CDR1 ENHRY and CDR2 SYGVKD. The CDR3 is 13 residues long. V was pared by 6 bases and J by 4 bases, with 13 bases between.

This chain joins TRBV5-6 and TRBJ2-3; D might be TRBD2 (6 bases). Per the germline V gene, CDR1 is SGHDT and CDR2 is YYEEEE. V dropped 3 bases and J dropped 2 bases, with 19 bases sitting between them. CDR3 length: 17 amino acids. CDR3 protein: CASSYGFSAGTTDTQYF. In DNA form, the CDR3 reads TGTGCCAGCAGCTACGGGTTCTCTGCGGGGACCACAGATACGCAGTATTTT.

This clone has only one observation. In DNA, the CDR3 is TGTGCCAGCAGTTACTCGACTAGCGGGAGTACGAATGAGCAGTTCTTC. It specifies CASSYSTSGSTNEQFF. The chain links TRBV6-5 to TRBJ2-1, with TRBD2 matching 12 bases. This CDR3 has 16 amino acids. Germline V lookup: CDR1 MNHEY, CDR2 SVGAGI. After removal of 0 bases from V and 7 bases from J, the junction contained 4 bases not matched to a gene.

The table lists this clone with a count of one. This sequence joins TRBV19 and TRBJ1-3; no clear D. Germline-derived CDR1 and CDR2 are LNHDA and SQIVND (reference sequence). The V end was cut by 1 base, the J end by 4 bases, with 2 bases between. The CDR3 runs 12 residues. The CDR3: CASSIAGNTIYF. The CDR3 DNA reads as TGTGCCAGTAGTATAGCCGGAAACACCATATATTTT.

V gene TRBV5-8 combines with J gene TRBJ1-2; D remains ambiguous. CDR1 is SGHTS, CDR2 YDEGEE, per germline. V was pared by 1 base and J by 8 bases, with 15 bases between. The CDR3 has 14 amino acids. The CDR3 region is CASSLIQFGLGYTF. For the CDR3, the DNA is TGTGCCAGCAGCTTGATACAATTCGGGTTAGGCTACACCTTC.

DNA of the CDR3: TGTGCCAGCACCCTCCGGGGGGCAGATACGCAGTATTTT. This codes for CASTLRGADTQYF. The rearrangement joins TRBV11-3 to TRBJ2-3, with 7 bases fitting TRBD2. This CDR3 has 13 residues. V shed 7 bases, J shed 4 bases, and the junction held 5 bases outside the gene matches. Looked up from germline, CDR1 is SGHNT and CDR2 is YENEEA. The full variable domain, with the rest looked up from reference TRBV11-3 and TRBJ2-3, is EAGVVQSPRYKIIEKKQPVAFWCNPISGHNTLYWYLQNLGQGPELLIRYENEEAVDDSQLPKDRFSAERLKGVDSTLKIQPAELGDSAVYLCASTLRGADTQYFGPGTRLTVL.

The chain joins TRBV7-8 to TRBJ1-1, with D possibly matching TRBD1 (5 bases). The V end was cut by 5 bases, the J end by 1 base, with 11 bases between. The germline gives CDR1 SGHVS, CDR2 FQNEAQ. The CDR3 totals 14 residues. This CDR3 is CASSRRQQNTEAFF. The CDR3 DNA reads TGTGCCAGCAGCCGACGACAGCAGAACACTGAAGCTTTCTTT.

This chain uses TRBV30 with TRBJ1-2; D is undetermined. The CDR3 runs 12 residues. Trimming pared 4 bases from V and 7 bases from J, leaving 13 bases between. The germline gives CDR1 GTSNPN, CDR2 SVGIG (reference sequence). The CDR3 DNA reads as TGTGCCTGGATGGCCCGGACTGCTGGCTACACCTTC. It specifies CAWMARTAGYTF.

The V gene is TRBV2, the J gene TRBJ1-5; no clear D gene. CDR1 is SNHLY and CDR2 is FYNNEI in the germline V gene. V lost 6 bases, J lost 3 bases, and 9 bases lay in between. The CDR3 length is 13 residues. The CDR3 coding sequence is TGTGCCAGCAGGACGGCTCTCAATCAGCCCCAGCATTTT. Its protein product is CASRTALNQPQHF.

V and J are TRBV7-9 and TRBJ2-5, with D possibly TRBD2 on 6 matching bases. Trimming removed 5 bases from V and 4 bases from J, with 11 bases in between. In germline, CDR1 is SEHNR, CDR2 FQNEAQ (reference sequence). The CDR3 is made up of 13 amino acids. CDR3 residues: CASSGPTRETQYF. CDR3 nucleotides: TGTGCCAGCAGCGGACCGACTAGAGAGACCCAGTACTTC.

This clone came up once. The J gene is TRBJ1-3, the V gene TRBV29-1; 9 nucleotides line up with TRBD1. The CDR3 is 14 residues long. The V and J ends lost 5 bases and 3 bases, in that order; junction bases with no gene match: 5. Per germline, CDR1 SQVTM and CDR2 ANQGSEA. CDR3 DNA: TGCAGCGTTAAACAGGGGGCAGGTGGAAACACCATATATTTT. Translating gives CSVKQGAGGNTIYF.

The chain uses TRBV4-1 and TRBJ2-1; TRBD2 matches 11 bases. From germline, CDR1 is MGHRA and CDR2 YSYEKL. With 0 bases clipped from V and 10 bases from J, the junction kept 8 bases outside the gene matches. The CDR3 extends over 16 amino acids. DNA of the CDR3: TGCGCCAGCAGCCAAGATCGACTAGCGGGAATCGGCGAGCAGTTCTTC. This translates into CASSQDRLAGIGEQFF.

V is TRBV27 and J is TRBJ2-2; D remains ambiguous. Looked up from germline, CDR1 is MNHEY and CDR2 is SMNVEV (reference sequence). This CDR3 is 13 amino acids long. V was clipped by 3 bases and J by 6 bases, with 8 bases between them. This CDR3 reads CASSLGSPGELFF. DNA for the CDR3: TGTGCCAGCAGTTTGGGATCTCCCGGGGAGCTGTTTTTT.

The chain uses TRBV7-6 and TRBJ2-5; the D gene is possibly TRBD2 (6 bases). The CDR3 loop spans 16 amino acids. Germline V CDR1 and CDR2: SGHVS, FNYEAQ. Deletions cut 2 bases from V and 1 base from J, with 14 bases between. CDR3 sequence: CASSLRVVGGQETQYF. The CDR3, as DNA: TGTGCCAGCAGCTTACGGGTTGTGGGGGGCCAAGAGACCCAGTACTTC.

The rearrangement links TRBV3-1 (or the pseudogene TRBV3-2) to TRBJ1-1; D is possibly TRBD1 (5 bases). In germline, CDR1 is LGHDT, CDR2 YNNKEL (reference sequence). Trimming left V 2 bases short and J 6 bases short, with 19 bases between. The CDR3 loop spans 16 amino acids. CDR3 in amino acids: CASSQNSGTGGSEAFF. CDR3 nucleotide sequence: TGTGCCAGCAGCCAAAATTCCGGGACTGGAGGTTCTGAAGCTTTCTTT.

The chain combines TRBV9 with TRBJ2-2; D is perhaps TRBD1 or TRBD2 (6 bases each). The CDR3 sequence is 16 residues long. Trimming stripped 1 base from V and 0 bases from J, with 10 bases between. Germline V gives CDR1 SGDLS, CDR2 YYNGEE. The CDR3 is CASSVTGGANTGELFF. DNA for the CDR3: TGTGCCAGCAGCGTAACCGGGGGCGCGAACACCGGGGAGCTGTTTTTT.

V usage is TRBV7-6 and J usage is TRBJ1-1, with D possibly being TRBD1 (6 bases). The length of the CDR3 is 14 residues. Germline V CDR1 and CDR2: SGHVS, FNYEAQ. V was pared by 3 bases and J by 4 bases, with 12 bases between. The CDR3 DNA reads TGTGCCAGCAGCTTGGTCGGGGGGCCCACTGAAGCTTTCTTT. Its protein is CASSLVGGPTEAFF.

The CDR3 coding sequence is TGTGCCTGGACAGGAGGGGGAAACACCATATATTTT. Protein product: CAWTGGGNTIYF. The chain carries TRBV30 and TRBJ1-3; D uncertain. In germline, CDR1 is GTSNPN, CDR2 SVGIG (reference sequence). Trimming left V 4 bases short and J 4 bases short, with 8 bases between. CDR3 length: 12 residues.

The V call is TRBV28, the J call TRBJ1-4; D might be TRBD1 (5 bases). This CDR3 has 16 residues. From germline, CDR1 is MDHEN and CDR2 SYDVKM. V gave up 6 bases and J gave up 4 bases, with 18 bases separating them. Here the CDR3 reads CASSSGGAGDNEKLFF. CDR3 in DNA: TGTGCCAGCAGCTCCGGCGGGGCCGGAGATAATGAAAAACTGTTTTTT.

V is TRBV30 and J is TRBJ1-2; no clear D. CDR3 length: 15 residues. Germline V lookup: CDR1 GTSNPN, CDR2 SVGIG (reference sequence). V lost 2 bases and J lost 2, with 15 bases in between. For the CDR3, the DNA is TGTGCCTGGAGTCCCTCCTCGACAATGAACTATGGCTACACCTTC. It encodes CAWSPSSTMNYGYTF.

As for this clone: Other nucleotide sequences in the sample specify the same CDR3. The J gene is TRBJ1-5, the V gene TRBV7-2; D call uncertain. The CDR3 sequence is 15 residues long. Looked up from germline, CDR1 is SGHTA and CDR2 is FQGNSA. V dropped 2 bases and J dropped 3 bases, with 11 bases sitting between them. Here the CDR3 reads CASSLTAGSNQPQHF. The DNA of the CDR3 is TGTGCCAGCAGCTTAACCGCAGGCTCCAATCAGCCCCAGCATTTT.

The rearrangement joins TRBV4-1 to TRBJ1-1, with D perhaps TRBD1 (5 bases). Trimming left V 0 bases short and J 5 bases short, with 16 bases between. The germline CDR1 and CDR2 sequences are MGHRA and YSYEKL. The CDR3 extends over 16 amino acids. This CDR3 is CASSQDGNSGWTEAFF. The CDR3 DNA reads as TGCGCCAGCAGCCAAGATGGAAATTCAGGGTGGACTGAAGCTTTCTTT.

The chain combines TRBV9 with TRBJ2-4; tentative D call: TRBD1 (6 bases). CDR1 and CDR2 (germline): SGDLS, YYNGEE. Trimming stripped 0 bases from V and 4 bases from J, with 8 bases between. The CDR3 spans 14 residues. The CDR3 bases are TGTGCCAGCAGCGTAGCTCAGGGGAAAAACATTCAGTACTTC. Protein: CASSVAQGKNIQYF.